The rows below give T cell receptor beta chains drawn from one sample of a study of T cells after somatic rescue of genetic block. Produced via immunoSEQ multiplex PCR; TCRdb's table is partial and in-frame only. The profile shows around 70,000 clones, just under 95% of them singletons. Sequencing was done on a sample of peripheral blood mononuclear cells (PBMCs). These receptors all stem from a man aged 35-49 years. The CDR3 runs from the conserved cysteine through the conserved F or W. A D gene is named only where the DNA matches it firmly. Part of the rows lack a size; the others show once, few, many or a class for expanded clones.

v_call	clone_size	cdr3_length	j_call	d_call	cdr3_nt	cdr3_aa
TRBV6-4	.	14	TRBJ1-2	.	TGTGCCAGCAGCACGGAACCAACCAACTATGGCTACACCTTC	CASSTEPTNYGYTF
TRBV18	.	15	TRBJ1-5	.	TGTGCCAGCTCACCGTCGATGGGGGAACTTCAGCCCCAGCATTTT	CASSPSMGELQPQHF
TRBV28	.	15	TRBJ2-7	TRBD2	TGTGCCAGCAGCACCGGGACTAGCGGATTCTACGAGCAGTACTTC	CASSTGTSGFYEQYF
TRBV4-3	.	13	TRBJ2-7	.	TGCGCCAGCAGCCCGCTCCTCTTTTACGAGCAGTACTTC	CASSPLLFYEQYF
TRBV9	.	16	TRBJ2-1	TRBD2	TGTGCCAGCAGCCCCCGGACTAGCGGGAGTACGAATGAGCAGTTCTTC	CASSPRTSGSTNEQFF
TRBV11-2	.	13	TRBJ1-2	.	TGTGCCTGCGCCCGAGGCCCGAACTATGGCTACACCTTC	CACARGPNYGYTF
TRBV5-8	.	15	TRBJ2-1	.	TGTGCCAGCAGCTTGGTAGTTGCAATTGACAATGAGCAGTTCTTC	CASSLVVAIDNEQFF
TRBV6-1	.	12	TRBJ2-3	.	TGTGCCAGCAGTACAGCGTGGGATACGCAGTATTTT	CASSTAWDTQYF
TRBV6-4	.	17	TRBJ2-2	.	TGTGCCAGCAGTGACCGCGAGGGGGCGGAGGGCACCGGGGAGCTGTTTTTT	CASSDREGAEGTGELFF
TRBV15	.	15	TRBJ2-7	TRBD1	TGTGCCACCAGCAGAGATATGGGACAGGGGAGCTGGCAGTACTTC	CATSRDMGQGSWQYF
TRBV6-4	.	16	TRBJ1-4	.	TGTGCCAGCAGTGACCCCCGGGAGCCCACTAATGAAAAACTGTTTTTT	CASSDPREPTNEKLFF
TRBV4-1	.	14	TRBJ2-2	.	TGCGCCAGCAGGCTCGACAGTGACACCGGGGAGCTGTTTTTT	CASRLDSDTGELFF
TRBV9	.	17	TRBJ2-2	TRBD2	TGTGCCAGCAGCGTAGATAGCGGGAGGGCCTACCCCGGGGAGCTGTTTTTT	CASSVDSGRAYPGELFF
TRBV7-9	.	14	TRBJ2-1	.	TGTGCCAGCAGCGTGGGGGCTTCCTACAATGAGCAGTTCTTC	CASSVGASYNEQFF
TRBV6-6	.	14	TRBJ1-5	TRBD1	TGTGCCAGCAGTCCCGGGACAGGGAGTCAGCCCCAGCATTTT	CASSPGTGSQPQHF
TRBV19	.	14	TRBJ2-7	.	TGTGCCAGTAGTCCCTACTCCAGCTCCTACGAGCAGTACTTC	CASSPYSSSYEQYF
TRBV6-5	once	13	TRBJ2-5	.	TGTGCCAGCAGTAGGCCAGGGGATGAGACCCAGTACTTC	CASSRPGDETQYF
TRBV11-3	.	18	TRBJ1-3	.	TGTGCCAGCAGCTTCTCAACCTGGACGGGTCGCTCTGGAAACACCATATATTTT	CASSFSTWTGRSGNTIYF
TRBV7-2	few	19	TRBJ1-5	.	TGTGCCAGCAGCTCGTCGACAGAAAACTCACTTTATAGCAATCAGCCCCAGCATTTT	CASSSSTENSLYSNQPQHF
TRBV27	.	15	TRBJ1-5	.	TGTGCCAGCAGCCTGGGGGCAGGGGCTAATCAGCCCCAGCATTTT	CASSLGAGANQPQHF
TRBV10-2	.	11	TRBJ2-7	.	TGCGCCAGCAGTGAGGGATACGAGCAGTACTTC	CASSEGYEQYF
TRBV11-2	.	15	TRBJ2-1	TRBD2	TGTGCCAGCAGTCTAGCGGGGGGTCCCTACAATGAGCAGTTCTTC	CASSLAGGPYNEQFF
TRBV2	.	12	TRBJ2-5	.	TGTGCCGGCAACAGGGACCAAGAGACCCAGTACTTC	CAGNRDQETQYF
TRBV30	.	16	TRBJ2-7	.	TGTGCCTGGAGCGTACCCCTCGGGGCCGTTCGGGGCGAGCAGTACTTC	CAWSVPLGAVRGEQYF
TRBV18	.	18	TRBJ2-2	TRBD1	TGTGCCAGCTCACCAGGTCGGACAGGGGGCGCGAACACCGGGGAGCTGTTTTTT	CASSPGRTGGANTGELFF
TRBV19	.	14	TRBJ1-1	TRBD1	TGTGCCAGACCCTTAGGGACAGGGGGCACTGAAGCTTTCTTT	CARPLGTGGTEAFF
TRBV7-2	.	13	TRBJ1-6	.	TGTGCCAGCAGCTCCGGCCCTAATTCACCCCTCCACTTT	CASSSGPNSPLHF
TRBV7-8	.	14	TRBJ2-3	.	TGTGCCAGCAGCTTATCAGTCGGCACAGATACGCAGTATTTT	CASSLSVGTDTQYF
TRBV5-1	.	16	TRBJ2-5	TRBD1	TGCGCCAGCAGCCCCGGCGACAGGGGGCGGGAGGAGACCCAGTACTTC	CASSPGDRGREETQYF
TRBV28	.	12	TRBJ2-1	.	TGTGCCAGCAGTCCGGGATTTTGGGAGCAGTTCTTC	CASSPGFWEQFF
TRBV7-8	.	16	TRBJ1-5	TRBD1	TGTGCCAGCAGCGACGCCGTAGGGACAGGGAATCAGCCCCAGCATTTT	CASSDAVGTGNQPQHF
TRBV6-1	.	14	TRBJ2-7	TRBD1	TGTGCCAGCATCGACGGGACAGGGGCCTACGAGCAGTACTTC	CASIDGTGAYEQYF
TRBV27	.	16	TRBJ2-7	.	TGTGCCAGCAGACCTGATACAGGGCCGGGATCCTACGAGCAGTACTTC	CASRPDTGPGSYEQYF
TRBV7-9	.	18	TRBJ2-3	TRBD2	TGTGCCAGCAGCCCGGGACTAGCGGGAGACCCCTCCACAGATACGCAGTATTTT	CASSPGLAGDPSTDTQYF
TRBV18	.	13	TRBJ1-1	.	TGTGCCAGCTCACCAGCCGGAAACACTGAAGCTTTCTTT	CASSPAGNTEAFF
TRBV19	.	13	TRBJ1-2	.	TGTGCCAGTAGTATATCAGGGGTTTATGGCTACACCTTC	CASSISGVYGYTF
TRBV11-2	.	12	TRBJ2-3	.	TGTGCCAGCGGAAGATCCACAGATACGCAGTATTTT	CASGRSTDTQYF
TRBV19	.	16	TRBJ2-1	TRBD1	TGTGCCAGTAGTCCATCCGGGACAGGGGCATGGGATGAGCAGTTCTTC	CASSPSGTGAWDEQFF
TRBV9	.	14	TRBJ1-6	TRBD1	TGTGCCAGCAGCGTCAGGGGGATTAATTCACCCCTCCACTTT	CASSVRGINSPLHF
TRBV7-9	once	16	TRBJ2-2	TRBD2	TGTGCCAGCAGCTTCCGGGGGGGAGGCGACACCGGGGAGCTGTTTTTT	CASSFRGGGDTGELFF
TRBV7-8	.	11	TRBJ2-7	.	TGTGCCAGCAGCTTAGCTGCCGAGCAGTACTTC	CASSLAAEQYF
TRBV19	.	14	TRBJ1-4	TRBD1	TGTGCCAGTAGTACCACAGGGACAGCTGAAAAACTGTTTTTT	CASSTTGTAEKLFF
TRBV6-5	.	16	TRBJ2-5	.	TGTGCCAGCAGTTACCAGGGACTGTTATCTCGGGAGACCCAGTACTTC	CASSYQGLLSRETQYF
TRBV10-1	.	18	TRBJ2-1	TRBD2	TGCGCCAGCAGTGAGTCTCGAGGGACTAGCGGGAGATACAATGAGCAGTTCTTC	CASSESRGTSGRYNEQFF
TRBV28	.	15	TRBJ2-5	.	TGTGCCAGCAGTAAAGATGGGGTCCCCGGGGAGACCCAGTACTTC	CASSKDGVPGETQYF
TRBV7-9	.	13	TRBJ2-1	.	TGTGCCAGCAGCTGGAGTCCAGACAATGAGCAGTTCTTC	CASSWSPDNEQFF
TRBV6-5	once	15	TRBJ2-5	.	TGTGCCAGCAGGAGAGCCAGGGGCCAGGGGGAGACCCAGTACTTC	CASRRARGQGETQYF
TRBV4-2	once	18	TRBJ2-6	.	TGTGCCAGCAGCCAACGGGACAAGGGGTGGGGAGGGGCCAACGTCCTGACTTTC	CASSQRDKGWGGANVLTF
TRBV4-2	.	17	TRBJ2-5	TRBD2	TGTGCCAGCAGCCAAGGAGCCCCAGGACTAGCGTCGGAGACCCAGTACTTC	CASSQGAPGLASETQYF
TRBV11-3	.	18	TRBJ2-2	TRBD2	TGTGCCAGCAGCTTTAACGGACTCGAGGGAGGGTATGGCGGGGAGCTGTTTTTT	CASSFNGLEGGYGGELFF
TRBV5-4	.	14	TRBJ2-3	.	TGTGCCAGCAGCTTGCAGAGTGTAGGAGATACGCAGTATTTT	CASSLQSVGDTQYF
TRBV9	.	15	TRBJ1-3	.	TGTGCCAGCGGGGGGCCAGGCGGGACTGGAAACACCATATATTTT	CASGGPGGTGNTIYF
TRBV28	many	11	TRBJ2-5	.	TGTGCCAGCAGTTCCCACGCCCCCAAGTACTTC	CASSSHAPKYF
TRBV27	.	16	TRBJ2-3	.	TGTGCCAGCAGCCCTCGTGGGCTCACTCACACCCCTACGCAGTATTTT	CASSPRGLTHTPTQYF